This T cell receptor (beta chain) originates from a study of beta chain features in type 1 diabetes. Study information: Patient and healthy donor groups were alike in age, gender and cell yields.

Sorting produced populations that all topped 95% purity. This clone was detected only a few times. Its antigen is as yet unknown. Study outcomes and limitations: The study found that naive, central memory and Treg TCRB repertoires appeared more similar in patients than in healthy donors. Insertion counts at VDJ junctions were lower in type 1 diabetes patients, who also showed more deletions there.

V was pared by 6 bases and J by 6 bases, with 7 bases of the junction left unmatched. The CDR3 loop spans 13 amino acids. The germline CDR1 and CDR2 sequences are ENHRY and SYGVKD. Reverse transcribing all isolated RNA meant expressed TCRB transcripts were sequenced. This table comes from immunoSEQ multiplex PCR, and its TCRdb copy is limited to in-frame clones, with some not included. The sample records some 270,000 clones, 13% to 15% being singletons. Sequenced sample: naive CD4+ T cells from blood. This TCR was sampled from a woman aged 35 to 49 in good health. The chain employs TRBV10-3 and TRBJ1-1; TRBD1 aligns across 7 bases. The CDR3 here is CAISLQGFAEAFF. The CDR3 DNA reads TGTGCCATCAGCCTACAGGGGTTCGCTGAAGCTTTCTTT.